The entry below gives a single T cell receptor beta chain sequence along with its context. Antigen: not known. Assay used: immunoSEQ multiplex PCR; TCRdb lists only in-frame clones, some missing. This table holds some 150,000 clones, about 86% found once. Trimming shortened V by 1 base and J by 0 bases, and 4 bases separated the two germline ends. This CDR3 has 14 residues. The V gene's germline CDR1 is MDHEN and CDR2 SYDVKM. The data derive from a study of T cell responses to AZD1222 COVID-19 vaccine. Study overall: Pooling of second doses given at about 4 or about 12 weeks was done. Study-level findings and limits: Dominant CD4 TCR responses targeted spike regions 160-218 and 743-854. Donors were largely white British and mainly female; clonal diversity was possibly underestimated. Nearly half of the spike-specific TCRs reportedly recognize variant regions that carry no mutations.

Sequenced here: peripheral blood, sampled on day 0 of AZD1222 vaccination. The chain joins TRBV28 to TRBJ1-3, with unresolved D. The source is an adult in good health. The chain's CDR3 is CASSLYDSGNTIYF. Written as DNA, the CDR3 is TGTGCCAGCAGTTTATACGACTCTGGAAACACCATATATTTT.